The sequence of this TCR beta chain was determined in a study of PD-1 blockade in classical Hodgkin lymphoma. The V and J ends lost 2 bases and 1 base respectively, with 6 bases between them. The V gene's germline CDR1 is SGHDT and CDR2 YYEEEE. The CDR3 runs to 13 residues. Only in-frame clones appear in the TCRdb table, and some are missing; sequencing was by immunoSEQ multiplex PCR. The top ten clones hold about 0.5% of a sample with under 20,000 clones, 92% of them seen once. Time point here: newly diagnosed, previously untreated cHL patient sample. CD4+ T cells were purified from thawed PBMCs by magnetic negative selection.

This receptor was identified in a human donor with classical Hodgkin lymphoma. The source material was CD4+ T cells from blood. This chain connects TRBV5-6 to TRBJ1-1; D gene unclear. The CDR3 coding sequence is TGTGCCAGCAGCTTTCGGAGGAACACTGAAGCTTTCTTT. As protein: CASSFRRNTEAFF.